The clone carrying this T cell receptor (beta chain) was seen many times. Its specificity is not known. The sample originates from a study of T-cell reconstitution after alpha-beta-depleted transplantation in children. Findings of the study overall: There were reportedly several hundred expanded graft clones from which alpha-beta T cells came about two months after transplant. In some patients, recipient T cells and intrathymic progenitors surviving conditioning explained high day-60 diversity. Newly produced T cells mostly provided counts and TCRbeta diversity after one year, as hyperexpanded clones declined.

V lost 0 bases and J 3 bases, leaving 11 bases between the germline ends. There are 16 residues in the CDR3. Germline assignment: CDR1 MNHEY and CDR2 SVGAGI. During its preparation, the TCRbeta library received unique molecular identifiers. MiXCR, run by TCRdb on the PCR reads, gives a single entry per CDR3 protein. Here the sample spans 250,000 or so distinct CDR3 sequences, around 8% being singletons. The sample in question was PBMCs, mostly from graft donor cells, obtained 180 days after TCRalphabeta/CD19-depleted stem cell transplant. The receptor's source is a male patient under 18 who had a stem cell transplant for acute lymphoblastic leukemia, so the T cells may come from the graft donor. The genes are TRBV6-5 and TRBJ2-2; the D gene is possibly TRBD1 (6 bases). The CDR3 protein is CASSYSWTDYTGELFF. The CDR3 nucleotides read TGTGCCAGCAGTTACTCGTGGACAGACTACACCGGGGAGCTGTTTTTT.